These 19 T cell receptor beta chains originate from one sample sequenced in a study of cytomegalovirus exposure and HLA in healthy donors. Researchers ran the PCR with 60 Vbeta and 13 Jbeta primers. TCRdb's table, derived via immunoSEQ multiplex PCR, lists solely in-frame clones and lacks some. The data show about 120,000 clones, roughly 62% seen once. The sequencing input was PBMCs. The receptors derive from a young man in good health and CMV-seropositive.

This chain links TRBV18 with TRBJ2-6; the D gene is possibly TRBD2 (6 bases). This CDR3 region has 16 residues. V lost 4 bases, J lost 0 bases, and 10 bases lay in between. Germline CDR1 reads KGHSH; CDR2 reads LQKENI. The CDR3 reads CASSRDGSSGANVLTF. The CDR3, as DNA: TGTGCCAGCTCACGGGACGGGAGCTCTGGGGCCAACGTCCTGACTTTC. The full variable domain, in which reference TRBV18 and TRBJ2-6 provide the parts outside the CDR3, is NAGVMQNPRHLVRRRGQEARLRCSPMKGHSHVYWYRQLPEEGLKFMVYLQKENIIDESGMPKERFSAEFPKEGPSILRIQQVVRGDSAAYFCASSRDGSSGANVLTFGAGSRLTVL.

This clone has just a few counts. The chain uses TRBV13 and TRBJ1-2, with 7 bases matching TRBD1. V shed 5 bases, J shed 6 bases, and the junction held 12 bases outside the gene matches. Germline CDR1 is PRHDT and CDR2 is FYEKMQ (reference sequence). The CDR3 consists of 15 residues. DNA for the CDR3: TGTGCCAGCAGCCTACAGGGGTGGTCGGTTGATGGCTACACCTTC. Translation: CASSLQGWSVDGYTF.

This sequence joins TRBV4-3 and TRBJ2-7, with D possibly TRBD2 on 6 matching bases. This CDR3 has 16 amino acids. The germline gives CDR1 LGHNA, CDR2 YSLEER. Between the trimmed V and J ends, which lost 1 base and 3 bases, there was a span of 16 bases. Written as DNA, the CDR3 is TGCGCCAGCAGCCAAGGCCCCTTGGGGGGAGGCTACGAGCAGTACTTC. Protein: CASSQGPLGGGYEQYF.

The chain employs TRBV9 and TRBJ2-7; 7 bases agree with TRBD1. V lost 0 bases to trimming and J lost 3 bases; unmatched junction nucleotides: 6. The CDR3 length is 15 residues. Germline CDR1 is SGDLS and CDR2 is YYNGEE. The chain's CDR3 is CASSVAVGQIYEQYF. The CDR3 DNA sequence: TGTGCCAGCAGCGTAGCAGTGGGACAGATCTACGAGCAGTACTTC.

CDR3 sequence: CSVMSQGPGYTF. The DNA for the CDR3 is TGCAGCGTTATGTCACAGGGCCCTGGCTACACCTTC. V is TRBV29-1 and J is TRBJ1-2; TRBD1 is a possible D gene (6 bases). Germline V gene data show CDR1 as SQVTM and CDR2 as ANQGSEA. The CDR3 length is 12 residues. Trimming took 5 bases from V and 7 from J, leaving 14 bases between them.

The CDR3 region has the DNA TGTGCCAGCTCAAAAACAGGTAATCAGCCCCAGCATTTT. This translates into CASSKTGNQPQHF. This chain links TRBV18 with TRBJ1-5; possible D gene TRBD1, 5 bases. There are 13 residues in the CDR3. Germline V gives CDR1 KGHSH, CDR2 LQKENI. The V end lost 5 bases, the J end lost 4 bases, and 9 bases lay between the germline ends.

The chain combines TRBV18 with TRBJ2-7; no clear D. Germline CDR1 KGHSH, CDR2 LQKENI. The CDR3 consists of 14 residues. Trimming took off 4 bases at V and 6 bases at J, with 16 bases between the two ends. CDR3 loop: CASSRREARVEQYF. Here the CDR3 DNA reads TGTGCCAGCTCACGGCGTGAGGCCCGGGTCGAGCAGTACTTC.

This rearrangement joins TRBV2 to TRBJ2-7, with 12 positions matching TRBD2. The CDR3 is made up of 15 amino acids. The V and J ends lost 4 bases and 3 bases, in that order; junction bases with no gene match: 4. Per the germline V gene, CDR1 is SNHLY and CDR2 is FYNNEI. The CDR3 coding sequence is TGTGCCAGCAGTGGGACTAGCGGGGACTACTACGAGCAGTACTTC. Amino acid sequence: CASSGTSGDYYEQYF.

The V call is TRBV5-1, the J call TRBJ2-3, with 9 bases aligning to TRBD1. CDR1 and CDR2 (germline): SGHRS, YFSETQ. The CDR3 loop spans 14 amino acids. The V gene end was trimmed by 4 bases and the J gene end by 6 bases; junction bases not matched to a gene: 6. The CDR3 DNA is TGCGCCAGCAGCATGGGACAGGGTCAGGATACGCAGTATTTT. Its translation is CASSMGQGQDTQYF.

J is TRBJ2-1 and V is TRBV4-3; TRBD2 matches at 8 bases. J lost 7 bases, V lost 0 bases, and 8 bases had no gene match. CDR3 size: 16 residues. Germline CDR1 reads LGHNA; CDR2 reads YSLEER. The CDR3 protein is CASSQDGSGSINEQFF. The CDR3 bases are TGCGCCAGCAGCCAAGATGGGAGCGGGAGTATAAATGAGCAGTTCTTC.

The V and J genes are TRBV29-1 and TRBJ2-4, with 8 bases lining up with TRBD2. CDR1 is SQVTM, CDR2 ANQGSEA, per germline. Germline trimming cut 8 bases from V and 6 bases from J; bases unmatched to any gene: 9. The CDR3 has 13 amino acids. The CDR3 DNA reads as TGCAGCACCGGGAGGGGGGCAGGAAACATTCAGTACTTC. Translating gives CSTGRGAGNIQYF.

The CDR3 DNA reads as TGCGCCAGCAGCCAACTCCGAATAAAGACAGGGGACTCCTACGAGCAGTACTTC. It translates to CASSQLRIKTGDSYEQYF. The V and J genes are TRBV4-1 and TRBJ2-7; TRBD1 matches at 8 bases. V was pared by 2 bases and J by 0 bases, with 12 bases of the junction left unmatched. This CDR3 is built from 18 residues. The germline gives CDR1 MGHRA, CDR2 YSYEKL.

The CDR3: CASSYWGDSDTQYF. The CDR3 coding sequence is TGTGCCAGCAGCTACTGGGGGGACTCAGATACGCAGTATTTT. V is TRBV7-8 and J is TRBJ2-3; TRBD2 might be the D (6 bases). The CDR3 has 14 amino acids. V lost 4 bases and J 4 bases, leaving 12 bases between the germline ends. Germline V gene lookup returns CDR1 SGHVS and CDR2 FQNEAQ.

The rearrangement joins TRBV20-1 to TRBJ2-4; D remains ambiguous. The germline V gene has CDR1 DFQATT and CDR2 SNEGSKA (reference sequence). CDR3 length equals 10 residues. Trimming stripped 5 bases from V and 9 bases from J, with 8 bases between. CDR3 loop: CSAPKAIQYF. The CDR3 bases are TGCAGTGCTCCGAAAGCCATTCAGTACTTC.

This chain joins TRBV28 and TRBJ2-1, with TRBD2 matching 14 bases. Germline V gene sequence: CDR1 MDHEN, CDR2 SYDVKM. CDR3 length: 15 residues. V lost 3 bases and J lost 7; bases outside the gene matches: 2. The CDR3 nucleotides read TGTGCCAGCAGTTTGACTAGCGGGAGGGTTAATGAGCAGTTCTTC. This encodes CASSLTSGRVNEQFF.

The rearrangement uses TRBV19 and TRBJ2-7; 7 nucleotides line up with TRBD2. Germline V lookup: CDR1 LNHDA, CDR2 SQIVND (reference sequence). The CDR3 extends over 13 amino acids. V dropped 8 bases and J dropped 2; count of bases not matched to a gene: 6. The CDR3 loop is CASLGTNTYEQYF. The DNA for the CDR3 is TGTGCCAGTCTCGGGACTAATACCTACGAGCAGTACTTC.

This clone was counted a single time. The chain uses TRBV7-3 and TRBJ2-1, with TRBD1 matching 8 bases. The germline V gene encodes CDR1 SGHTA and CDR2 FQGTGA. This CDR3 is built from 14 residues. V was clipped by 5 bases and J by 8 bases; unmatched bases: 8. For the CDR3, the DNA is TGTGCCAGCAGCCCGGACAGGGCGAGCGATGAGCAGTTCTTC. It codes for CASSPDRASDEQFF.

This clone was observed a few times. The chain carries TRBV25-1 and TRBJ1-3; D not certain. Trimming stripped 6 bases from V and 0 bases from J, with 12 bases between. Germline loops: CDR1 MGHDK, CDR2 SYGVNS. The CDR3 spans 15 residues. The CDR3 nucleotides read TGTGCCAGCAGGGGTTTAGGGAGCTCTGGAAACACCATATATTTT. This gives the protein CASRGLGSSGNTIYF.

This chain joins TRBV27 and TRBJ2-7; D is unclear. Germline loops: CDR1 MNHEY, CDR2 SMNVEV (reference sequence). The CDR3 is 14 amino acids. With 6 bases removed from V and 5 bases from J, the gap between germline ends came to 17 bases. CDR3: CASRYSGRENEQYF. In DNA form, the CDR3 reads TGTGCCAGCAGGTACTCCGGTCGAGAAAACGAGCAGTACTTC.